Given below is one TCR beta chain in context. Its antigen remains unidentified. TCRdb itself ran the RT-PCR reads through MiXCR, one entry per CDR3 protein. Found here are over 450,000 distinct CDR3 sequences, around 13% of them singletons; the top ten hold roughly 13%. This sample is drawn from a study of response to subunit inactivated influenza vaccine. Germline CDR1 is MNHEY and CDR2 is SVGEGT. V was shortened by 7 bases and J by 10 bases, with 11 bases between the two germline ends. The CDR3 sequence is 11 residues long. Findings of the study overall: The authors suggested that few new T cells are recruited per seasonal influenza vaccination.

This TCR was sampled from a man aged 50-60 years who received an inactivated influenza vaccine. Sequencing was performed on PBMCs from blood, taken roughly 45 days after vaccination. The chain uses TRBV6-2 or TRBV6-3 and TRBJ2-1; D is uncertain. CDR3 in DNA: TGTGCCAGCAAACTCGTCAACGAGCAGTTCTTC. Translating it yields CASKLVNEQFF.